Shown below are 4 T cell receptor beta chains from a single sample sequenced in a study of blood T cell repertoires in COVID-19. TCRdb's table, derived via immunoSEQ multiplex PCR, lists solely in-frame clones and lacks some. The repertoire has some 42,000 clones, 70% to 90% of them found once; the top ten carry 5% to 7%. The sample was peripheral blood. The receptors derive from a man aged 50 to 60 with active COVID-19.

The chain uses TRBV19 and TRBJ2-2; the D gene is possibly TRBD2 (5 bases). V lost 4 bases and J lost 2, with 17 bases in between. The germline gives CDR1 LNHDA, CDR2 SQIVND (reference sequence). The CDR3 is 17 amino acids. CDR3 region: CASSTKDFAVNTGELFF. The DNA of the CDR3 is TGTGCCAGTAGTACTAAGGACTTCGCCGTAAACACCGGGGAGCTGTTTTTT.

The rearrangement links TRBV5-1 to TRBJ2-1; 12 positions match TRBD2. CDR1 and CDR2 from the germline V gene are SGHRS and YFSETQ. The CDR3 covers 16 residues. Trimming removed 0 bases from V and 7 bases from J; junction bases left unmatched: 5. CDR3 sequence: CASSLVLAGGRNEQFF. CDR3 in DNA: TGCGCCAGCAGCTTGGTGCTAGCGGGGGGGAGGAATGAGCAGTTCTTC.

This chain connects TRBV11-1 to TRBJ1-2; 9 positions agree with TRBD1. The length of the CDR3 is 13 residues. V shed 6 bases, J shed 7 bases, and the junction held 6 bases outside the gene matches. Germline CDR1 and CDR2: SGHAT and FQDESV (reference sequence). The CDR3 loop reads CASSGTGRSGYTF. The CDR3 DNA reads TGTGCCAGCAGTGGGACAGGGAGAAGTGGCTACACCTTC. The entire variable domain, with the rest obtained from reference TRBV11-1 and TRBJ1-2, is as follows: EAEVAQSPRYKITEKSQAVAFWCDPISGHATLYWYRQILGQGPELLVQFQDESVVDDSQLPKDRFSAERLKGVDSTLKIQPAELGDSAMYLCASSGTGRSGYTFGSGTRLTVV.

The rearrangement joins TRBV5-8 to TRBJ2-2; TRBD2 might be the D (7 bases). Trimming cost V 2 bases and J 4 bases, with 15 bases left between them. Germline CDR1 is SGHTS and CDR2 is YDEGEE. The CDR3 has 16 amino acids. The CDR3: CASSFGGGAGTGELFF. CDR3 bases: TGTGCCAGCAGCTTTGGGGGGGGCGCTGGCACCGGGGAGCTGTTTTTT.